The 27 T cell receptor beta chains given below trace back to one sample, sequenced in a study of T cell changes during pregnancy in multiple sclerosis. Sequenced by immunoSEQ multiplex PCR; TCRdb stores in-frame clones only, minus some. The profile shows fewer than 60,000 clones, approximately 91% of them singletons. The material sequenced was peripheral blood, taken in the second trimester of pregnancy. These receptors came from a female donor with multiple sclerosis, enrolled in a pregnancy study.

The chain uses TRBV5-6 and TRBJ2-5, with TRBD2 identical over 12 bases. J gave up 1 base and V 6 bases, and 7 bases lay outside the gene matches. The CDR3 runs to 16 residues. Germline V gene data show CDR1 as SGHDT and CDR2 as YYEEEE. For the CDR3, the DNA is TGTGCCAGCATCCTAGGGACTAGCGGGTTCCAAGAGACCCAGTACTTC. Translating it yields CASILGTSGFQETQYF.

The CDR3 region is CASSREVNTEAFF. The CDR3 DNA sequence: TGTGCCAGCAGCCGAGAGGTTAACACTGAAGCTTTCTTT. This chain links TRBV2 with TRBJ1-1; D is ambiguous. The germline V gene encodes CDR1 SNHLY and CDR2 FYNNEI. V shed 6 bases and J shed 2 bases, with 10 bases lying between them. The CDR3 covers 13 residues.

This chain links TRBV6-5 with TRBJ2-7; 10 nucleotides match TRBD1. The CDR3 extends over 13 amino acids. Germline assignment: CDR1 MNHEY and CDR2 SVGAGI. V gave up 6 bases and J gave up 6 bases; unmatched junction bases: 5. Here the CDR3 reads CASSGTGEGEQYF. DNA for the CDR3: TGTGCCAGCAGCGGGACAGGGGAGGGCGAGCAGTACTTC.

The gene calls are TRBV7-8 and TRBJ1-1; TRBD1 aligns across 9 bases. Germline CDR1 reads SGHVS; CDR2 reads FQNEAQ. The CDR3 contains 13 residues. J gave up 10 bases and V 5 bases, and 8 bases lay outside the gene matches. The CDR3 nucleotides are TGTGCCAGCAGCGGAGGGACAGGGACGGGAGCTTTCTTT. This gives the protein CASSGGTGTGAFF.

The chain carries TRBV19 and TRBJ2-2; D call uncertain. The germline gives CDR1 LNHDA, CDR2 SQIVND (reference sequence). CDR3 length: 15 residues. V was trimmed by 3 bases and J by 4 bases, leaving 12 bases between them. CDR3 in amino acids: CASSISPPGTGELFF. For the CDR3, the DNA is TGTGCCAGTAGTATCAGTCCCCCGGGCACCGGGGAGCTGTTTTTT.

This chain connects TRBV18 to TRBJ1-1, with TRBD1 as a possible D gene (5 bases). CDR3 length: 13 amino acids. Germline V gene lookup returns CDR1 KGHSH and CDR2 LQKENI. The ends were cut back, 3 bases at V and 3 bases at J, with 8 bases in the middle. The CDR3 region has the DNA TGTGCCAGCTCACCTGACAGTCACACTGAAGCTTTCTTT. Protein: CASSPDSHTEAFF.

The CDR3 reads CASSVVGGSGNTIYF. The CDR3 DNA follows: TGTGCCAGCAGCGTAGTAGGGGGCTCTGGAAACACCATATATTTT. The gene calls are TRBV9 and TRBJ1-3, with D tentatively TRBD1 (6 bases). V was trimmed by 0 bases and J by 0 bases, leaving 7 bases between them. There are 15 residues in the CDR3. The germline gives CDR1 SGDLS, CDR2 YYNGEE.

This chain uses TRBV9 with TRBJ2-1; 8 nucleotides align to TRBD1. The germline V gene encodes CDR1 SGDLS and CDR2 YYNGEE. Losses at the gene ends were 3 bases for V and 4 bases for J; bases not matched to a gene: 6. This CDR3 is built from 15 residues. The CDR3 bases are TGTGCCAGCAGCGCCGGGACAGGAGCTTACAATGAGCAGTTCTTC. Its protein product is CASSAGTGAYNEQFF.

This clone was observed a handful of times. The chain employs TRBV7-9 and TRBJ2-2; D is unresolved. CDR1 is SEHNR and CDR2 is FQNEAQ in the germline V gene (reference sequence). V was cut by 2 bases and J by 7 bases, with 2 bases left in between. The CDR3 is 11 residues long. The CDR3 nucleotides read TGTGCCAGCAGCTTATACGGGGAGCTGTTTTTT. It translates to CASSLYGELFF.

The chain links TRBV19 to TRBJ2-2; 10 nucleotides line up with TRBD1. Germline CDR1 reads LNHDA; CDR2 reads SQIVND (reference sequence). Germline trimming cut 3 bases from V and 3 bases from J; bases unmatched to any gene: 10. The CDR3 length is 18 residues. In DNA, the CDR3 is TGTGCCAGTAGTATCGAAAGAGGGACAGGGGTCTACACCGGGGAGCTGTTTTTT. Its protein is CASSIERGTGVYTGELFF. Together with reference TRBV19 and TRBJ2-2, the CDR3 gives the full variable domain: DGGITQSPKYLFRKEGQNVTLSCEQNLNHDAMYWYRQDPGQGLRLIYYSQIVNDFQKGDIAEGYSVSREKKESFPLTVTSAQKNPTAFYLCASSIERGTGVYTGELFFGEGSRLTVL.

This clone appeared once. The genes are TRBV5-1 and TRBJ2-5; TRBD2 might be the D (6 bases). There are 14 residues in the CDR3. The germline gives CDR1 SGHRS, CDR2 YFSETQ. V was shortened by 4 bases and J by 5 bases, with 15 bases between the two germline ends. The CDR3 is CASSTGAASETQYF. CDR3 DNA: TGCGCCAGCAGCACGGGAGCTGCCTCGGAGACCCAGTACTTC. The variable domain in full, completed from reference TRBV5-1 and TRBJ2-5, reads KAGVTQTPRYLIKTRGQQVTLSCSPISGHRSVSWYQQTPGQGLQFLFEYFSETQRNKGNFPGRFSGRQFSNSRSEMNVSTLELGDSALYLCASSTGAASETQYFGPGTRLLVL.

For the CDR3, the DNA is TGTGCCAGCAGCCGCGATCCCACTGAAGCTTTCTTT. Residues: CASSRDPTEAFF. This chain links TRBV7-9 with TRBJ1-1; the D is unclear. Trimming stripped 5 bases from V and 4 bases from J, with 8 bases between. Germline loops: CDR1 SEHNR, CDR2 FQNEAQ (reference sequence). The CDR3 is 12 residues long. Full variable domain (outside the CDR3, taken from reference TRBV7-9 and TRBJ1-1): DTGVSQNPRHKITKRGQNVTFRCDPISEHNRLYWYRQTLGQGPEFLTYFQNEAQLEKSRLLSDRFSAERPKGSFSTLEIQRTEQGDSAMYLCASSRDPTEAFFGQGTRLTVV.

The chain carries TRBV11-2 and TRBJ2-1; 7 bases align to TRBD2. The J segment lost 4 bases and the V segment lost 2 bases, leaving 17 bases of the junction unmatched. This CDR3 is built from 19 residues. From germline, CDR1 is SGHAT and CDR2 FQNNGV. CDR3 bases: TGTGCCAGCAGCTTATTTAGCGGGCGGAACCTTTGGGCTTACAATGAGCAGTTCTTC. Translation: CASSLFSGRNLWAYNEQFF.

The chain joins TRBV5-1 to TRBJ1-1; D not resolved. This CDR3 comprises 17 residues. V shed 2 bases and J shed 0 bases, with 17 bases lying between them. CDR1 and CDR2 from the germline V gene are SGHRS and YFSETQ. CDR3 DNA sequence: TGCGCCAGCAGCTTCCAAGGACGGAGGAGAATGAACACTGAAGCTTTCTTT. Translated: CASSFQGRRRMNTEAFF.

The V call is TRBV2, the J call TRBJ1-6; D perhaps matches TRBD1 (5 bases). This CDR3 region has 18 residues. V dropped 7 bases and J dropped 0 bases, with 19 bases sitting between them. CDR1 and CDR2 from the germline V gene are SNHLY and FYNNEI. CDR3 in amino acids: CASKWPKAGRSYNSPLHF. The CDR3 coding sequence is TGTGCCAGCAAATGGCCGAAGGCAGGGCGCTCCTATAATTCACCCCTCCACTTT.

The gene calls are TRBV6-5 and TRBJ2-7; 7 positions match TRBD1. Germline-derived CDR1 and CDR2 are MNHEY and SVGAGI. The CDR3 is 14 amino acids. The V and J ends lost 6 bases and 5 bases, in that order; junction bases with no gene match: 10. CDR3 in DNA: TGTGCCAGCAGCCGTAAGGGGGCGGAGAACGAGCAGTACTTC. Its translation is CASSRKGAENEQYF.

This chain links TRBV7-3 with TRBJ2-7; 8 positions agree with TRBD2. This CDR3 contains 14 residues. Germline V gene sequence: CDR1 SGHTA, CDR2 FQGTGA. The V gene end was trimmed by 5 bases and the J gene end by 7 bases; junction bases not matched to a gene: 10. The CDR3 loop reads CASSPPGAGAEQYF. The DNA of the CDR3 is TGTGCCAGCAGCCCCCCCGGAGCGGGAGCAGAGCAGTACTTC.

The CDR3 sequence: CASSPRHSMNTEAFF. The CDR3 region has the DNA TGTGCCAGCAGCCCCCGACATTCTATGAACACTGAAGCTTTCTTT. The chain joins TRBV9 to TRBJ1-1; no reliable D call. Looked up from germline, CDR1 is SGDLS and CDR2 is YYNGEE. The CDR3 is 15 amino acids. V lost 4 bases, J lost 0 bases, and 13 bases lay in between.

The gene calls are TRBV5-4 and TRBJ2-1, with 7 bases identical to TRBD2. CDR3 length: 14 amino acids. Looked up from germline, CDR1 is SGHNT and CDR2 is YYREEE (reference sequence). J lost 10 bases, V lost 0 bases, and 7 bases had no gene match. DNA for the CDR3: TGTGCCAGCAGCTTGGATCCGGGGGGTGTGGAGCAGTTCTTC. As protein: CASSLDPGGVEQFF.

The J gene is TRBJ1-4, the V gene TRBV5-6, with D uncertain. The CDR3 is made up of 14 amino acids. Germline CDR1 SGHDT, CDR2 YYEEEE. Trimming cost V 4 bases and J 5 bases, with 12 bases left between them. CDR3 nucleotides: TGTGCCAGCAGCCGTACGGGGTGGAATGAAAAACTGTTTTTT. Amino acids: CASSRTGWNEKLFF.

The chain uses TRBV28 and TRBJ1-2, with a weak D call TRBD1 (5 bases). Germline lookup yields CDR1 MDHEN and CDR2 SYDVKM. V dropped 1 base and J dropped 8 bases, with 14 bases sitting between them. This CDR3 is built from 14 residues. This chain's CDR3 is CASSLLGVLSGYTF. The DNA for the CDR3 is TGTGCCAGCAGTTTATTAGGGGTTTTAAGCGGCTACACCTTC.

The chain couples TRBV6-5 to TRBJ2-5; 11 positions match TRBD2. Germline V gene lookup returns CDR1 MNHEY and CDR2 SVGAGI. The junction had 4 bases not matched to a gene; V was cut back by 3 bases and J by 1 base. This CDR3 is built from 16 residues. CDR3 sequence (DNA): TGTGCCAGCAGTTATACCGGGACTAGCGGCCAAGAGACCCAGTACTTC. Translating gives CASSYTGTSGQETQYF.

The chain uses TRBV29-1 and TRBJ2-5, with 8 bases matching TRBD2. J lost 0 bases, V lost 4 bases, and 4 bases had no gene match. Germline loops: CDR1 SQVTM, CDR2 ANQGSEA. The CDR3 spans 14 residues. The DNA of the CDR3 is TGCAGCGTTGGGGCTAGCGGGTACCAAGAGACCCAGTACTTC. Translated, it gives CSVGASGYQETQYF.

In nucleotides, the CDR3 is TGTGCCAGCAGTCCCCCAAGCACAGATACGCAGTATTTT. It encodes CASSPPSTDTQYF. The J gene is TRBJ2-3, the V gene TRBV28, with D hard to call. The V end lost 5 bases, the J end lost 0 bases, and 6 bases lay between the germline ends. The CDR3 consists of 13 residues. Germline CDR1 reads MDHEN; CDR2 reads SYDVKM.

In this sample, this clone turned up once. The V gene is TRBV19, the J gene TRBJ2-1; TRBD2 matches 9 bases. This CDR3 has 16 residues. Trimming removed 3 bases from V and 4 bases from J; junction bases left unmatched: 7. CDR1 is LNHDA, CDR2 SQIVND, per germline (reference sequence). The CDR3 DNA is TGTGCCAGTAGTATGTTCGACGCGGGGGGGTACAATGAGCAGTTCTTC. Protein: CASSMFDAGGYNEQFF.

The rearrangement links TRBV19 to TRBJ1-5; D call uncertain. The CDR3 is made up of 14 amino acids. V dropped 3 bases and J dropped 0 bases, with 6 bases sitting between them. Per germline, CDR1 LNHDA and CDR2 SQIVND (reference sequence). CDR3 residues: CASSIVLSNQPQHF. The CDR3 DNA is TGTGCCAGTAGTATTGTCCTTAGCAATCAGCCCCAGCATTTT. The whole variable domain, filled in from reference TRBV19 and TRBJ1-5, reads DGGITQSPKYLFRKEGQNVTLSCEQNLNHDAMYWYRQDPGQGLRLIYYSQIVNDFQKGDIAEGYSVSREKKESFPLTVTSAQKNPTAFYLCASSIVLSNQPQHFGDGTRLSIL.

This sequence joins TRBV12-5 and TRBJ2-3, with D possibly TRBD1 on 6 matching bases. Looked up from germline, CDR1 is LGHNT and CDR2 is FRNRAP. V was trimmed by 0 bases and J by 0 bases, leaving 16 bases between them. The CDR3 runs to 18 residues. The CDR3 spells CASGLVLDGQTSTDTQYF. The DNA of the CDR3 is TGTGCTAGTGGTTTGGTTCTGGATGGACAGACTAGCACAGATACGCAGTATTTT.